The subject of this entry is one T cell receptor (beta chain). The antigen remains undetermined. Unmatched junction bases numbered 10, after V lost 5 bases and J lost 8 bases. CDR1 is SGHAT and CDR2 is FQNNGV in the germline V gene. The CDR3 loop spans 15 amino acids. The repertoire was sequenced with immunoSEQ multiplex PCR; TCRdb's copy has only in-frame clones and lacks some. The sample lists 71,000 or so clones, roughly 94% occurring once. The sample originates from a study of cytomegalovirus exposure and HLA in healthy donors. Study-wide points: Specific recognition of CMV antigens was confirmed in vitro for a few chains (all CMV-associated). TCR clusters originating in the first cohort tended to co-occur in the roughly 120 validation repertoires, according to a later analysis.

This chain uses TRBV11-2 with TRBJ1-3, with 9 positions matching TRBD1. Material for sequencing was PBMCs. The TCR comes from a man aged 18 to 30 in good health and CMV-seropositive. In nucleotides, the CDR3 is TGTGCCAGCAGCCCCTGGGACAGGGAGGCGGACACCATATATTTT. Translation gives CASSPWDREADTIYF.